Sequencing of this T cell receptor (beta chain) was carried out in a study of T cell clones after liver transplantation. Sequencing used immunoSEQ multiplex PCR; TCRdb keeps in-frame clones, though not all of them. The sample holds 45,000 to 55,000 clones, about 88% seen once. V lost 3 bases and J 3 bases, leaving 16 bases between the germline ends. There are 16 residues in the CDR3. Germline V gene sequence: CDR1 SGHTS, CDR2 YDEGEE. The chain combines TRBV5-8 with TRBJ1-5; D gene uncertain. This TCR was sampled from a human donor who received a liver transplant. Sequenced here: CD4+ T cells from blood, sampled before liver transplant. DNA of the CDR3: TGTGCCAGCAGCTCAGGCAGAGATAATATCAATCAGCCCCAGCATTTT. Translating it yields CASSSGRDNINQPQHF.